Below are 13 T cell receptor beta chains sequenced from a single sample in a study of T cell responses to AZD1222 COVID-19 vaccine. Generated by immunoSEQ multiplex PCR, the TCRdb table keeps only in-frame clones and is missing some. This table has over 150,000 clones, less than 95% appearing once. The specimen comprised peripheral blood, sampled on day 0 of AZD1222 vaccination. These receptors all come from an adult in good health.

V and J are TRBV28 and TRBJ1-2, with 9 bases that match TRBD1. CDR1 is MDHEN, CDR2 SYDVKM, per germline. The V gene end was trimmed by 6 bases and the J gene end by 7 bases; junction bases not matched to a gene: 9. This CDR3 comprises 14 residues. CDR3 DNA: TGTGCCAGCAGGGGGACAGGGCTAGCAGGTGGCTACACCTTC. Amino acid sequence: CASRGTGLAGGYTF.

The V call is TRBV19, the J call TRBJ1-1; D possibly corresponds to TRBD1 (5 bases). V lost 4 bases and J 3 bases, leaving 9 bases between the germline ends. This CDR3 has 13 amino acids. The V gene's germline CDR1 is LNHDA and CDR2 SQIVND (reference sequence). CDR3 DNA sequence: TGTGCCAGTAGTACTGTGGGGGACACTGAAGCTTTCTTT. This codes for CASSTVGDTEAFF.

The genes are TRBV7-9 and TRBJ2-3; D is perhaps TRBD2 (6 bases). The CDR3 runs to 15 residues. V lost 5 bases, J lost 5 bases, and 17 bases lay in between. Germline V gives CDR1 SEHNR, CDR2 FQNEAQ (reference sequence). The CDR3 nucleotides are TGTGCCAGCAGCACCGGGGGTAGGGGAGGAGATACGCAGTATTTT. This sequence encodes CASSTGGRGGDTQYF.

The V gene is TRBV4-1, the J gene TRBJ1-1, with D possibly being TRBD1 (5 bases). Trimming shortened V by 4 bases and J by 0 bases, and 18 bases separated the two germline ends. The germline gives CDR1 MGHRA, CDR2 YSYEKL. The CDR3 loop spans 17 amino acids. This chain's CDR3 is CASSPREGRIMNTEAFF. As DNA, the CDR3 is TGCGCCAGCAGCCCTAGAGAGGGACGAATAATGAACACTGAAGCTTTCTTT.

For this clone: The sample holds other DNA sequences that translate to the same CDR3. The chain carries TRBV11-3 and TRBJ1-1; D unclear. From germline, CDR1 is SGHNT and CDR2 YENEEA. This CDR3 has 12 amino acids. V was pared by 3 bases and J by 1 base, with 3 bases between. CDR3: CASSFENTEAFF. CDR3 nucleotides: TGTGCCAGCAGCTTCGAGAACACTGAAGCTTTCTTT.

The CDR3 spells CASSPLPGQDYNSPLHF. DNA for the CDR3: TGTGCCAGTAGCCCCCTACCGGGACAAGACTATAATTCACCCCTCCACTTT. The J gene is TRBJ1-6, the V gene TRBV19, with a tentative D call TRBD1 (6 bases). Germline CDR1 reads LNHDA; CDR2 reads SQIVND (reference sequence). V gave up 6 bases and J gave up 3 bases, with 18 bases separating them. This CDR3 region has 17 residues.

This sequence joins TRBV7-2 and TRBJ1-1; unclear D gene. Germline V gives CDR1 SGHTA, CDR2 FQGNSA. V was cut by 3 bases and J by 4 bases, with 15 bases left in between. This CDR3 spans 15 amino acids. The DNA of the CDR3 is TGTGCCAGCAGCTTTTCTTGGTTGGCAGCCACTGAAGCTTTCTTT. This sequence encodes CASSFSWLAATEAFF.

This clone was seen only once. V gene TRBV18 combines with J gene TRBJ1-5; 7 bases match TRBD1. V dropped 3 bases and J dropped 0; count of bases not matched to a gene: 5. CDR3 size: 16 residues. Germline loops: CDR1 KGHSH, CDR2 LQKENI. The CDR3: CASSPQGVFSNQPQHF. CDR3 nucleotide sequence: TGTGCCAGCTCACCCCAGGGGGTCTTTAGCAATCAGCCCCAGCATTTT.

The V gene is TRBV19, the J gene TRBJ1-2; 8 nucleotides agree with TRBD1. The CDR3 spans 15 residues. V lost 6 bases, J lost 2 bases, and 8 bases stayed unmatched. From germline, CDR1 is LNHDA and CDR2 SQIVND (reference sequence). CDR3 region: CASSPRQGRNYGYTF. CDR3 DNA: TGTGCCAGTAGCCCCAGACAGGGGAGGAACTATGGCTACACCTTC.

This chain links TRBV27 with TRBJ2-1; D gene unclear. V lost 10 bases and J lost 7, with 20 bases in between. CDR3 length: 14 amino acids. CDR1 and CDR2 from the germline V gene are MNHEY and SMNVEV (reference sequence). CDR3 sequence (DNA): TGTGCCACCGCAGATATTCCTACCCTGAATGAGCAGTTCTTC. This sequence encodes CATADIPTLNEQFF.

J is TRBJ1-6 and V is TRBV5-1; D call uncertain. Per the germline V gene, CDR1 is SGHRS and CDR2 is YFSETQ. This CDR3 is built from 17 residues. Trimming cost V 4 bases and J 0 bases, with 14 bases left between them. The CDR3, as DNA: TGCGCCAGCAGCCTAGATCCTCAGAGCTCCTATAATTCACCCCTCCACTTT. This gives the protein CASSLDPQSSYNSPLHF.

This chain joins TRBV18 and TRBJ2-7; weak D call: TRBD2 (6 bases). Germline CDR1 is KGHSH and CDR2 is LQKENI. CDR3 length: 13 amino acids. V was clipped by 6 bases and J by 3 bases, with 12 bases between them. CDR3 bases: TGTGCCAGCTCGCCCGGGAGCAACTACGAGCAGTACTTC. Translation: CASSPGSNYEQYF.

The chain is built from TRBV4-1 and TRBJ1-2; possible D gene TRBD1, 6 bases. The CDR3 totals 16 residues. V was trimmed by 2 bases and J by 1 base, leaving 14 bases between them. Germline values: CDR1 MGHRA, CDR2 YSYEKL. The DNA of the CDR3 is TGCGCCAGCAGCCAACCCATTCGGACAGTTAACTATGGCTACACCTTC. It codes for CASSQPIRTVNYGYTF.